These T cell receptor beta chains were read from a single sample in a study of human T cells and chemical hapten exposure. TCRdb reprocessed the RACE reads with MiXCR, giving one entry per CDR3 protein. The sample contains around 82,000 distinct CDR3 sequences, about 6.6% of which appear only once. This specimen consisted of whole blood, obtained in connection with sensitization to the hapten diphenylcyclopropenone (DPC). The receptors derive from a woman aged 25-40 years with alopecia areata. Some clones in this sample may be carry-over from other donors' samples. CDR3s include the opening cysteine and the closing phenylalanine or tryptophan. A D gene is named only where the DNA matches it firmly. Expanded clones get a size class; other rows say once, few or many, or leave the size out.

TGTGCCAGCAGTTTGAGGATTTATCAGCCCCAGCATTTT CASSLRIYQPQHF TRBJ1-5 NA NA TRBV12-3/TRBV12-4 13
TGCGCCAGCAGCTTGGGGCAGGGAAGCGATCAGCCCCAGCATTTT CASSLGQGSDQPQHF TRBJ1-5 NA few TRBV5-1 15
TGCGCCAGCAGCTGGGACAGGGGCCACAACATGAACACTGAAGCTTTCTTT CASSWDRGHNMNTEAFF TRBJ1-1 TRBD1 NA TRBV5-1 17
TGTGCCATCAGGGATCCGGGGGGGCAGGGCACAGATACGCAGTATTTT CAIRDPGGQGTDTQYF TRBJ2-3 TRBD2 NA TRBV10-3 16
TGCAGTGCTATAAGTCTAGCGGACTACGAGCAGTACTTC CSAISLADYEQYF TRBJ2-7 TRBD2 many TRBV20-1 13
TGTGCCAGCAGTTTCAGGGGAAGCAACTATGGCTACACCTTC CASSFRGSNYGYTF TRBJ1-2 NA many TRBV12-3/TRBV12-4 14
TGTGCCAGCAGCTTAGCCCAGGTGAACACTGAAGCTTTCTTT CASSLAQVNTEAFF TRBJ1-1 NA many TRBV7-9 14
TGTGCCAGCAGCTCCAGGAATGGATTGAACACTGAAGCTTTCTTT CASSSRNGLNTEAFF TRBJ1-1 NA many TRBV7-3 15
TGTGCCAGCAGGACTACCTCCGGGACAGGGGACAATGAGCAGTTCTTC CASRTTSGTGDNEQFF TRBJ2-1 TRBD1 few TRBV25-1 16
TGTGCCAGCAGTAGGACGGCAGGGGGCGGGTACGAGCAGTACTTC CASSRTAGGGYEQYF TRBJ2-7 TRBD1 NA TRBV27 15
TGTGCCAGTTCCGGGACTAGCGGGGGCGATGAGCAGTTCTTC CASSGTSGGDEQFF TRBJ2-1 TRBD2 few TRBV3-1 14
TGCGCCAGCAGCTTGGAGGGCGGGGGGCCCTACAATGAGCAGTTCTTC CASSLEGGGPYNEQFF TRBJ2-1 TRBD2 NA TRBV5-1 16
TGTGCCAGCAGCGCGGGACAAACCATGAACACTGAAGCTTTCTTT CASSAGQTMNTEAFF TRBJ1-1 NA many TRBV9 15
TGTGCCAGCAGTACCCATAAAAGGGGAGCTTTCTTT CASSTHKRGAFF TRBJ1-1 NA many TRBV12-3/TRBV12-4 12
TGTGCCATCAGTTCTGGACAGGGTACCCCCAATGAGCAGTTCTTC CAISSGQGTPNEQFF TRBJ2-1 TRBD1 many TRBV10-3 15
TGTGCCATCAAGGAGCTGACAGGGGTCCCCGCTAGCACAGATACGCAGTATTTT CAIKELTGVPASTDTQYF TRBJ2-3 TRBD1 few TRBV10-3 18
TGCAGTGCTAGAGTAGGGGAGCGGTATGGCTACACCTTC CSARVGERYGYTF TRBJ1-2 NA many TRBV20-1 13
TGTGCCAGCACCACTCAGGCCCAGGGGGCGAGGCCTGAAAAACTGTTTTTT CASTTQAQGARPEKLFF TRBJ1-4 TRBD1 NA TRBV6-5 17
TGTGCCAGCAGCAAACCCACGCCTACCGCCATCCCCTACAATGAGCAGTTCTTC CASSKPTPTAIPYNEQFF TRBJ2-1 NA few TRBV21-1 18
TGCGCCAGCAGCTTCCAGGGCGACCAAGAGACCCAGTACTTC CASSFQGDQETQYF TRBJ2-5 NA many TRBV5-1 14
TGTGCCTGGAGTCCGGGGGGAGATACGCAGTATTTT CAWSPGGDTQYF TRBJ2-3 TRBD2 few TRBV30 12
TGTGCCAGCAGCTTAGGACGTAGCGGTATAAGCACAGATACGCAGTATTTT CASSLGRSGISTDTQYF TRBJ2-3 NA many TRBV7-8 17
TGCGCCAGCAGCTTGTTTTCCCGGGACACCTATGGCTACACCTTC CASSLFSRDTYGYTF TRBJ1-2 NA many TRBV5-1 15
TGCGCCAGCAGCTTTCAGGGACCGAATTCACCCCTCCACTTT CASSFQGPNSPLHF TRBJ1-6 NA NA TRBV5-1 14
TGTGCCATCAGTGAGTCGGTCGGCCCGGCTTTCTTT CAISESVGPAFF TRBJ1-1 NA NA TRBV10-3 12
TGTGCCAGCAGGGAAGGATCTAATCAGCCCCAGCATTTT CASREGSNQPQHF TRBJ1-5 NA NA TRBV27 13
TGTGCCAGCAGCCCGGGGACAGGACAATACGAGCAGTACTTC CASSPGTGQYEQYF TRBJ2-7 TRBD1 NA TRBV7-9 14
TGCAGTGCTAGAGATTGGACAGGGGGAAACACTGAAGCTTTCTTT CSARDWTGGNTEAFF TRBJ1-1 TRBD1 NA TRBV20-1 15
TGCAGTGCTAGAGGCCAGAACACTGAAGCTTTCTTT CSARGQNTEAFF TRBJ1-1 NA NA TRBV20-1 12
TGTGCCTGGAGGACCCCCCAGGGGGGCAATCAGCCCCAGCATTTT CAWRTPQGGNQPQHF TRBJ1-5 TRBD1 NA TRBV30 15
TGTGCCAGCAGTTGGGGTAGGGAGGGAGGGTTGAACACTGAAGCTTTCTTT CASSWGREGGLNTEAFF TRBJ1-1 NA few TRBV6-6 17
TGTGCCAGCAGCTTAGTTGGCAGACTCAGAGCGGGGGAGCTGTTTTTT CASSLVGRLRAGELFF TRBJ2-2 NA NA TRBV7-9 16
TGCGCCAGCAGCTTCGACGAGGCCCAGTACTTC CASSFDEAQYF TRBJ2-5 NA few TRBV5-1 11
TGTGCCAGCAGTCCACAGGGGGCGCTTAGCGAGCAGTACTTC CASSPQGALSEQYF TRBJ2-7 TRBD1 many TRBV12-3/TRBV12-4 14
TGCAGTGCTAGTATGAGCTACGAGCAGTACTTC CSASMSYEQYF TRBJ2-7 NA many TRBV20-1 11
TGTGCCAGCAGTTTGCTAGCGGGGCCCACCGGGGAGCTGTTTTTT CASSLLAGPTGELFF TRBJ2-2 TRBD2 many TRBV12-3/TRBV12-4 15
TGTGCCAGCAGCTTAGTTCCAGGGAACAGGCACATCTCTGGAAACACCATATATTTT CASSLVPGNRHISGNTIYF TRBJ1-3 NA NA TRBV11-2 19
TGTGCCAGCAGTGAAGGGACAGGGGATACGCAGTATTTT CASSEGTGDTQYF TRBJ2-3 TRBD1 many TRBV6-1 13
TGTGCCAGCACTGGACAGGGGGCCCCTGAAGCTTTCTTT CASTGQGAPEAFF TRBJ1-1 TRBD1 NA TRBV2 13
TGTGCCAGCAGTCCCTGGACAGGGGGCAACTATGGCTACACCTTC CASSPWTGGNYGYTF TRBJ1-2 TRBD1 NA TRBV12-3/TRBV12-4 15
TGTGCCAGCAGTCAGGACAGCCGCTATGGCTACACCTTC CASSQDSRYGYTF TRBJ1-2 NA many TRBV2 13
TGTGCCAGCAGCTTGACCGGGACAGGGAACGACGGAGCTTTCTTT CASSLTGTGNDGAFF TRBJ1-1 TRBD1 NA TRBV7-9 15
TGTGCCAGCAGCCAGGACAGGGGAGGATTTCATAGCACAGATACGCAGTATTTT CASSQDRGGFHSTDTQYF TRBJ2-3 TRBD1 many TRBV5-6 18
TGTGCCAGCAGCTTGGGACAGGGGCACACTGAAGCTTTCTTT CASSLGQGHTEAFF TRBJ1-1 TRBD1 NA TRBV7-8 14
TGTGCCAGCAGCTTAGGGGGCTCGGGAACAGATACGCAGTATTTT CASSLGGSGTDTQYF TRBJ2-3 TRBD1 many TRBV5-4 15
TGTGCCAGCAGCCAAGACTTATCAAGGGGCTCGGCTTTCTTT CASSQDLSRGSAFF TRBJ1-1 NA few TRBV3-1 14
TGTGCCAGCAGCGTAGGAGGAGGGACAGGCTATGGCTACACCTTC CASSVGGGTGYGYTF TRBJ1-2 TRBD1 NA TRBV9 15
TGCGCCAGCAGCACTTCGACAGGGGATGAAAAACTGTTTTTT CASSTSTGDEKLFF TRBJ1-4 TRBD1 few TRBV5-1 14
TGCAGTGCTAGAGATAGAAGGGGCGATCAGCCCCAGCATTTT CSARDRRGDQPQHF TRBJ1-5 NA NA TRBV20-1 14
TGTGCCAGCGGTGAGACCTCGTTCACAGATACGCAGTATTTT CASGETSFTDTQYF TRBJ2-3 NA many TRBV2 14
TGTGCCAGCAGCCCCGTACACCCGGAGAGTTACGAGCAGTACTTC CASSPVHPESYEQYF TRBJ2-7 NA few TRBV5-5 15
TGTGCCAGCAGCGAGCGACAGTTGACAAACTATGGCTACACCTTC CASSERQLTNYGYTF TRBJ1-2 NA few TRBV21-1 15